These 21 T cell receptor beta chains share one sample of origin, sequenced in a study of chemoradiotherapy in HPV16-positive cancers. Measured with immunoSEQ multiplex PCR; TCRdb has only the in-frame clones, and not every one. The data contain approximately 1,500 clones, approximately 84% of them singletons. Sequences were derived from tumor tissue, sampled from a patient who underwent chemoradiotherapy. These receptors all come from a human donor with HPV-associated anogenital cancer.

This sequence joins TRBV7-9 and TRBJ2-3; 15 bases map to TRBD2. The V gene's germline CDR1 is SEHNR and CDR2 FQNEAQ (reference sequence). With 5 bases clipped from V and 2 bases from J, the junction kept 11 bases outside the gene matches. This CDR3 contains 19 residues. CDR3 coding DNA: TGTGCCAGCAGCCTTGTCCCGGGACTAGCGGGGGGCTTCACAGATACGCAGTATTTT. Amino acids: CASSLVPGLAGGFTDTQYF.

This rearrangement joins TRBV6-1 to TRBJ1-6; a weak D match, TRBD1 (5 bases). This CDR3 spans 12 amino acids. The V end was cut by 8 bases, the J end by 8 bases, with 10 bases between. Germline-derived CDR1 and CDR2 are MNHNS and SASEGT. CDR3: CASGDRDSPLHF. Written as DNA, the CDR3 is TGTGCCAGCGGGGACCGAGATTCACCCCTCCACTTT.

This clone was detected a few times. V usage is TRBV6-4 and J usage is TRBJ1-2, with D perhaps TRBD1 (6 bases). This CDR3 comprises 16 residues. CDR1 is MRHNA and CDR2 is SNTAGT in the germline V gene. With 6 bases removed from V and 6 bases from J, the gap between germline ends came to 23 bases. The CDR3: CASSDTPQGFFDGYTF. The CDR3 bases are TGTGCCAGCAGCGATACTCCGCAGGGGTTTTTTGATGGCTACACCTTC.

The V and J genes are TRBV9 and TRBJ2-3; D gene ambiguous. Trimming removed 3 bases at V and 1 base at J, with 12 bases between. Germline V lookup: CDR1 SGDLS, CDR2 YYNGEE. The CDR3 covers 15 residues. This CDR3 reads CASSAQPWGTDTQYF. The CDR3 nucleotides are TGTGCCAGCAGCGCCCAACCTTGGGGCACAGATACGCAGTATTTT.

This sequence joins TRBV6-1 and TRBJ2-4; TRBD1 matches 7 bases. The CDR3 covers 16 residues. V lost 3 bases to trimming and J lost 7 bases; unmatched junction nucleotides: 12. CDR1 is MNHNS and CDR2 is SASEGT in the germline V gene. The CDR3 region is CASSDDRVEKGNIQYF. Here the CDR3 DNA reads TGTGCCAGCAGTGACGACAGGGTTGAGAAGGGGAACATTCAGTACTTC.

This chain uses TRBV5-1 with TRBJ2-7; D possibly matches TRBD1 or TRBD2 (6 bases each). In germline, CDR1 is SGHRS, CDR2 YFSETQ. Trimming pared 4 bases from V and 2 bases from J, leaving 13 bases between. CDR3 length equals 14 residues. The CDR3 here is CASSGRTAPYEQYV. CDR3 bases: TGCGCCAGCAGCGGGAGGACAGCTCCCTACGAGCAGTACGTC.

The chain has TRBV7-9 and TRBJ2-1; D is possibly TRBD2 (5 bases). V gave up 7 bases and J gave up 9 bases, with 19 bases separating them. Germline V gene data show CDR1 as SEHNR and CDR2 as FQNEAQ (reference sequence). CDR3 size: 14 residues. For the CDR3, the DNA is TGTGCCAGCACCGCTCCACGGGGTTATAGTGAGCAGTTCTTC. This codes for CASTAPRGYSEQFF. The variable domain in full, with the rest retrieved from reference TRBV7-9 and TRBJ2-1, is DTGVSQNPRHKITKRGQNVTFRCDPISEHNRLYWYRQTLGQGPEFLTYFQNEAQLEKSRLLSDRFSAERPKGSFSTLEIQRTEQGDSAMYLCASTAPRGYSEQFFGPGTRLTVL.

The chain links TRBV30 to TRBJ2-1; D ambiguous. This CDR3 has 10 amino acids. Trimming cost V 3 bases and J 9 bases, with 6 bases left between them. The germline V gene encodes CDR1 GTSNPN and CDR2 SVGIG (reference sequence). The CDR3 bases are TGTGCCTGGAGGGTCGGTGAGCAGTTCTTC. Residues: CAWRVGEQFF. The full variable domain, in which reference TRBV30 and TRBJ2-1 provide the parts outside the CDR3, is SQTIHQWPATLVQPVGSPLSLECTVEGTSNPNLYWYRQAAGRGLQLLFYSVGIGQISSEVPQNLSASRPQDRQFILSSKKLLLSDSGFYLCAWRVGEQFFGPGTRLTVL.

This chain joins TRBV5-1 and TRBJ1-1, with a weak D call TRBD1 (6 bases). The germline V gene has CDR1 SGHRS and CDR2 YFSETQ. With 1 base removed from V and 1 base from J, the gap between germline ends came to 8 bases. The CDR3 has 14 amino acids. CDR3 in DNA: TGCGCCAGCAGCTTGCAGGGGCGGAACACTGAAGCTTTCTTT. Protein product: CASSLQGRNTEAFF.

The gene calls are TRBV11-2 and TRBJ1-1; D is unclear. The CDR3 is 14 amino acids. V gave up 0 bases and J gave up 5 bases, with 10 bases separating them. Germline V gene data show CDR1 as SGHAT and CDR2 as FQNNGV. The CDR3 DNA sequence: TGTGCCAGCAGCTTAGACCGATGGAGTACTGAAGCTTTCTTT. Translating gives CASSLDRWSTEAFF.

V usage is TRBV27 and J usage is TRBJ1-5, with 7 nucleotides matching TRBD1. Germline values: CDR1 MNHEY, CDR2 SMNVEV (reference sequence). The CDR3 contains 15 residues. V gave up 4 bases and J gave up 5 bases; unmatched junction bases: 8. CDR3 nucleotides: TGTGCCAGCAGTTCTTCCACAGGGGAGGATCAGCCCCAGCATTTT. Translated: CASSSSTGEDQPQHF.

This rearrangement joins TRBV5-1 to TRBJ2-2; no definite D call. CDR1 is SGHRS and CDR2 is YFSETQ in the germline V gene. V lost 2 bases, J lost 3 bases, and 11 bases lay in between. The CDR3 runs to 15 residues. In nucleotides, the CDR3 is TGCGCCAGCAGCTTCGGAACGGCGGACACCGGGGAGCTGTTTTTT. It translates to CASSFGTADTGELFF.

The chain has TRBV5-8 and TRBJ2-3; 8 bases match TRBD2. The germline V gene encodes CDR1 SGHTS and CDR2 YDEGEE. The CDR3 totals 16 residues. J was trimmed by 2 bases and V by 3 bases; bases with no gene match: 8. CDR3 loop: CASSSRAGALTDTQYF. The CDR3 nucleotides are TGTGCCAGCAGCTCGAGAGCGGGGGCCCTCACAGATACGCAGTATTTT.

The CDR3 loop is CASNGRDSYEQYV. In DNA, the CDR3 is TGTGCCAGCAACGGACGGGACTCCTACGAGCAGTACGTC. This chain uses TRBV5-6 with TRBJ2-7; D is perhaps TRBD2 (5 bases). Trimming removed 6 bases at V and 0 bases at J, with 10 bases between. CDR1 is SGHDT, CDR2 YYEEEE, per germline. The CDR3 length is 13 residues.

This chain joins TRBV5-1 and TRBJ1-2; D is unresolved. The V gene lost 7 bases and the J gene lost 0 bases, with 7 bases spanning the gap. CDR1 and CDR2 from the germline V gene are SGHRS and YFSETQ. The CDR3 sequence is 12 residues long. CDR3 nucleotides: TGCGCCAGCCAGGACGCTAACTATGGCTACACCTTC. This gives the protein CASQDANYGYTF.

V gene TRBV5-1 combines with J gene TRBJ1-1; 11 positions agree with TRBD1. The CDR3 has 21 amino acids. Germline CDR1 reads SGHRS; CDR2 reads YFSETQ. The V gene end was trimmed by 4 bases and the J gene end by 0 bases; junction bases not matched to a gene: 20. The CDR3 DNA reads as TGCGCCAGCAGCGCGAAGGGGACAGGGGGTGAGGGGGGATCTCTGAACACTGAAGCTTTCTTT. It specifies CASSAKGTGGEGGSLNTEAFF.

The chain uses TRBV29-1 and TRBJ2-3, with 7 nucleotides matching TRBD2. The length of the CDR3 is 11 residues. Per the germline V gene, CDR1 is SQVTM and CDR2 is ANQGSEA. J lost 7 bases, V lost 7 bases, and 5 bases had no gene match. The CDR3 DNA reads as TGCAGCGGCCTACTAGCGAATACGCAGTATTTT. Encoded protein: CSGLLANTQYF.

The chain couples TRBV6-1 to TRBJ1-4; D gene ambiguous. The CDR3 loop spans 13 amino acids. Trimming stripped 2 bases from V and 12 bases from J, with 13 bases between. The germline CDR1 and CDR2 sequences are MNHNS and SASEGT. The CDR3 reads CASSESTRAELFF. The CDR3 bases are TGTGCCAGCAGTGAAAGCACCAGAGCGGAACTGTTTTTT.

The J gene is TRBJ1-5, the V gene TRBV5-6, with TRBD1 matching over 9 bases. CDR3 length: 15 residues. Germline CDR1 is SGHDT and CDR2 is YYEEEE. V lost 2 bases to trimming and J lost 6 bases; unmatched junction nucleotides: 6. The CDR3 spells CASSLTGGWGQPQHF. In nucleotides, the CDR3 is TGTGCCAGCAGCTTAACAGGGGGCTGGGGTCAGCCCCAGCATTTT.

The chain carries TRBV11-2 and TRBJ2-7; perhaps TRBD1 as D (6 bases). The CDR3 runs to 15 residues. The germline gives CDR1 SGHAT, CDR2 FQNNGV. V was clipped by 0 bases and J by 2 bases, with 11 bases between them. DNA for the CDR3: TGTGCCAGCAGCTTAGACAGCGAGGGGGCCTACGAGCAGTACTTC. Amino acid sequence: CASSLDSEGAYEQYF.

The chain employs TRBV9 and TRBJ2-5, with D unresolved. V lost 5 bases and J 5 bases, leaving 10 bases between the germline ends. Germline values: CDR1 SGDLS, CDR2 YYNGEE. This CDR3 has 12 residues. Here the CDR3 reads CASRGESETQYF. The DNA for the CDR3 is TGTGCCAGCAGGGGCGAGAGTGAGACCCAGTACTTC.